The rows below give T cell receptor beta chains drawn from one sample of a study of T cell changes during pregnancy in multiple sclerosis. TCRdb's table, derived via immunoSEQ multiplex PCR, lists solely in-frame clones and lacks some. The data hold tens of thousands of clones, with 89% observed a single time. The source material was CD4+ T cells from peripheral blood mononuclear cells, sampled in the first trimester of pregnancy. The receptors come from a female donor with multiple sclerosis, enrolled in a pregnancy study. Both conserved end residues are part of each CDR3. The order of the fields is V gene, J gene, clone size, D gene, CDR3 protein, CDR3 DNA. D genes are given only for firm matches. Some rows have no size entry. The others give once, few or many, or a class for an expanded clone.

V: TRBV7-2; J: TRBJ1-2; size: NA; D: NA; CDR3: CASSSQGDLYGYTF; DNA: TGTGCCAGCAGCTCTCAGGGTGATCTCTATGGCTACACCTTC
V: TRBV6-1; J: TRBJ2-5; size: NA; D: TRBD1; CDR3: CASRLSGGETQYF; DNA: TGTGCCAGCAGGCTCTCAGGGGGCGAGACCCAGTACTTC
V: TRBV5-1; J: TRBJ2-5; size: few; D: TRBD1; CDR3: CASSLQGEETQYF; DNA: TGCGCCAGCAGCCTGCAGGGGGAAGAGACCCAGTACTTC
V: TRBV5-8; J: TRBJ2-3; size: NA; D: NA; CDR3: CASSLPGTSPPSTDTQYF; DNA: TGTGCCAGCAGCTTACCCGGGACTTCACCCCCTAGCACAGATACGCAGTATTTT
V: TRBV10-1; J: TRBJ2-5; size: NA; D: NA; CDR3: CASSPTVDYCETQYF; DNA: TGCGCCAGCAGTCCTACCGTGGACTATTGCGAGACCCAGTACTTC
V: TRBV10-3; J: TRBJ2-1; size: NA; D: NA; CDR3: CAISDARGSSYNEQFF; DNA: TGTGCCATCAGTGATGCCAGAGGTAGCTCCTACAATGAGCAGTTCTTC
V: TRBV2; J: TRBJ2-6; size: NA; D: NA; CDR3: CASSAETSGANVLTF; DNA: TGTGCCAGCAGTGCGGAGACGTCTGGGGCCAACGTCCTGACTTTC
V: TRBV6-1; J: TRBJ1-1; size: NA; D: TRBD1; CDR3: CASTPGQGHNTEAFF; DNA: TGTGCCAGTACACCGGGACAGGGACACAACACTGAAGCTTTCTTT
V: TRBV7-9; J: TRBJ2-7; size: NA; D: NA; CDR3: CASSFQTHYEQYF; DNA: TGTGCCAGCAGCTTCCAGACACATTACGAGCAGTACTTC
V: TRBV2; J: TRBJ2-7; size: NA; D: TRBD2; CDR3: CASSDRLAGFEQYF; DNA: TGTGCCAGCAGTGATAGACTAGCGGGTTTCGAGCAGTACTTC
V: TRBV30; J: TRBJ1-1; size: NA; D: NA; CDR3: CAWSMERTGTEAFF; DNA: TGTGCCTGGAGTATGGAGAGAACGGGCACTGAAGCTTTCTTT